The clone carrying this T cell receptor (beta chain) appeared a few times. Antigen specificity is unknown. Germline values: CDR1 SQVTM, CDR2 ANQGSEA. CDR3 length: 17 residues. The data derive from a study of blood T cells in healthy people across ages. Notes on the study in general: Naive and antigen-experienced cells were not separated, limiting conclusive comparison.

It was with a sample-barcoded 5' primer and a J-beta primer mix that a second PCR of roughly 7 to 12 cycles was run. TCRdb processed the 5' RACE reads anew with MiXCR; each CDR3 protein has one entry. The sample contains fewer than 1,200,000 distinct CDR3 sequences, less than 25% of which appear only once. This sample was shared with a second study, whose subject was T cells of mothers and their children. This second report adds: A few healthy Caucasian mothers, along with their six children, were the donors. Slightly, though not significantly, more overlap was seen in related than in unrelated mother-child pairs.

Input material: blood. The source is a girl aged 2 to 10 in good health. The chain combines TRBV29-1 with TRBJ2-5; 11 nucleotides align to TRBD2. The J call is in doubt because the DNA end fits TRBJ2-1 better. CDR3: CSVEDGTSGEGFGEQFF. The CDR3 DNA sequence: TGCAGCGTTGAAGACGGGACTAGCGGAGAGGGGTTTGGTGAGCAGTTCTTC.